This T cell receptor beta chain was recorded in a study of technical replicates of blood from a few donors. Repertoires were generated with immunoSEQ multiplex PCR, while TCRdb's copy carries only in-frame clones and drops some. Seen here are tens of thousands of clones, 65% to 90% observed once, and the top ten hold roughly 4.8%. Germline V CDR1 and CDR2: MNHNY, SVGAGI (reference sequence). The V segment lost 4 bases and the J segment 4 bases; nucleotides outside the gene matches: 6. The CDR3 has 15 amino acids. The TCR was taken from a human donor in good health. Some clones in this sample may be carry-over from other donors' samples. Sequenced input: PBMCs. The chain couples TRBV6-6 to TRBJ2-1; TRBD1 agrees at 8 bases. Here the CDR3 DNA reads TGTGCCAGCAGTTGGGAAGGGACAGGTTACAATGAGCAGTTCTTC. This encodes CASSWEGTGYNEQFF.